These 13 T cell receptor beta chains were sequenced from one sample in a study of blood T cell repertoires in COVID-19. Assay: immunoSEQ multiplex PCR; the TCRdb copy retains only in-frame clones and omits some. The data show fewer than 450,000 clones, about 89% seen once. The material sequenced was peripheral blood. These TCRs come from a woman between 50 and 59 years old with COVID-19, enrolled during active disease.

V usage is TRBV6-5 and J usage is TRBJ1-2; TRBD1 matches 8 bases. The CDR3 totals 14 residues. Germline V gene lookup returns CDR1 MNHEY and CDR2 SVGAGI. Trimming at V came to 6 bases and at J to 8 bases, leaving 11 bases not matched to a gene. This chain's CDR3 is CASSRTGQRGGYTF. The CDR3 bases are TGTGCCAGCAGCCGGACAGGGCAAAGGGGGGGCTACACCTTC.

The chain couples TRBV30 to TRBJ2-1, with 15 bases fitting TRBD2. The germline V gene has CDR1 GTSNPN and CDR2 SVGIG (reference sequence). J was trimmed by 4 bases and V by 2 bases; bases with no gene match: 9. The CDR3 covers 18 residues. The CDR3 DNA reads TGTGCCTGGAGTCCGCCGGGACTAGCGGGAGGAGGGTACAATGAGCAGTTCTTC. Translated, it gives CAWSPPGLAGGGYNEQFF.

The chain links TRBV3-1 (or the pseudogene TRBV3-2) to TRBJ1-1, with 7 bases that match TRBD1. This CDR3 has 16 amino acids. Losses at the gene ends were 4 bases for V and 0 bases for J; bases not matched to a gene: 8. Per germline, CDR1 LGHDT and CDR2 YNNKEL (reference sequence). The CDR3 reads CASSLPYRGVNTEAFF. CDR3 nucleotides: TGTGCCAGCAGCCTGCCATACAGGGGTGTGAACACTGAAGCTTTCTTT.

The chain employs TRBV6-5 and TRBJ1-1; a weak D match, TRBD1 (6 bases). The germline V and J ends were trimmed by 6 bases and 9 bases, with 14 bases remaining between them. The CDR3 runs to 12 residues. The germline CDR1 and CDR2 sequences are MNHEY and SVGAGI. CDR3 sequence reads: CASRRTGYQAFF. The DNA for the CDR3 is TGTGCCAGCAGGCGAACAGGGTATCAAGCTTTCTTT.

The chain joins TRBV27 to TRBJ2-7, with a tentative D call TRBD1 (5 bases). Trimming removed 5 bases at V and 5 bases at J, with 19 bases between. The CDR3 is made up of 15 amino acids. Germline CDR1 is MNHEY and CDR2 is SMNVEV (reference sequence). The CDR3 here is CASSGNSGSPNEQYF. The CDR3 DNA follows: TGTGCCAGCAGTGGAAATTCAGGGTCCCCTAACGAGCAGTACTTC.

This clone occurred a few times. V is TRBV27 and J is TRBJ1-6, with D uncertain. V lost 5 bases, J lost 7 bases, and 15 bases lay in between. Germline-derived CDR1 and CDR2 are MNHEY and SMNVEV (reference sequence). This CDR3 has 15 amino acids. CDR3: CASSLYKTGNSPLHF. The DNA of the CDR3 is TGTGCCAGCAGTCTCTATAAAACGGGGAATTCACCCCTCCACTTT.

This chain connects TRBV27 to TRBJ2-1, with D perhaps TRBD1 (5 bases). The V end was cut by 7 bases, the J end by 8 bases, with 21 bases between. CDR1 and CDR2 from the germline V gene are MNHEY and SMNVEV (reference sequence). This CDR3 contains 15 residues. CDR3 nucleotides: TGTGCCAGCACCTACAGGATCGGTACTTTCGATGAGCAGTTCTTC. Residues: CASTYRIGTFDEQFF.

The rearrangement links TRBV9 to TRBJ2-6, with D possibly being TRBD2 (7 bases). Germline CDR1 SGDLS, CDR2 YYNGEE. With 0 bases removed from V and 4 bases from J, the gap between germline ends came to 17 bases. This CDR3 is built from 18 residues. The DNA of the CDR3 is TGTGCCAGCAGCGTAGCGGGGGGCGCGGTTCCCGGGGCCAACGTCCTGACTTTC. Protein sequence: CASSVAGGAVPGANVLTF.

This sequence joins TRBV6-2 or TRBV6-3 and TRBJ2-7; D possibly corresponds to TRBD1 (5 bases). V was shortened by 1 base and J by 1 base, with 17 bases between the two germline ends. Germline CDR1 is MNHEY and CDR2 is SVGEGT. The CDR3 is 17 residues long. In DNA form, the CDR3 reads TGTGCCAGCAGTTACTTAAGATCAGGGAAATGGTCCTACGAGCAGTACTTC. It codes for CASSYLRSGKWSYEQYF.

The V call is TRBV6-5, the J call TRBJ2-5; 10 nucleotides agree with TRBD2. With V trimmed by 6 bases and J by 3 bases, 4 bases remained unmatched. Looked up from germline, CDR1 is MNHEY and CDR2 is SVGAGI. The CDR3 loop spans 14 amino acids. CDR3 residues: CASRGLAGEETQYF. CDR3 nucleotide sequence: TGTGCCAGCAGGGGGCTAGCGGGAGAAGAGACCCAGTACTTC.

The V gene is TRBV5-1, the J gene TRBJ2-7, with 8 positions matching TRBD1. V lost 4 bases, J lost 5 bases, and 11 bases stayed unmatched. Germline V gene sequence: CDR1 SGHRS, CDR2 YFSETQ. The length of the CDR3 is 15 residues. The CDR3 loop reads CASSTTGTGVDEQYF. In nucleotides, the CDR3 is TGCGCCAGCAGCACAACCGGGACAGGTGTGGACGAGCAGTACTTC. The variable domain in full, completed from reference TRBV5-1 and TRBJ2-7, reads KAGVTQTPRYLIKTRGQQVTLSCSPISGHRSVSWYQQTPGQGLQFLFEYFSETQRNKGNFPGRFSGRQFSNSRSEMNVSTLELGDSALYLCASSTTGTGVDEQYFGPGTRLTVT.

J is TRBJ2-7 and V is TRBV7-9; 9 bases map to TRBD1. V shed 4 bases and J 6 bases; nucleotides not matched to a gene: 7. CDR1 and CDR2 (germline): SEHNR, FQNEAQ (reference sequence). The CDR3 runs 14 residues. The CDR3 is CASSSKGTGLEQYF. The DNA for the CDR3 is TGTGCCAGCAGCTCGAAAGGGACAGGGCTCGAGCAGTACTTC.

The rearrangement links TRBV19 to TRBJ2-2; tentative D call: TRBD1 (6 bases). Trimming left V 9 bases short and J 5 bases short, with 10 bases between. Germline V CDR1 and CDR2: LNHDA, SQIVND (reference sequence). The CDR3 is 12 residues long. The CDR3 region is CASRGGTGELFF. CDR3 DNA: TGTGCCAGCCGAGGGGGAACCGGGGAGCTGTTTTTT.